This passage covers 16 T cell receptor beta chains from one sample sequenced in a study of blood T cell repertoires in COVID-19. The repertoire was sequenced with immunoSEQ multiplex PCR; TCRdb's copy has only in-frame clones and lacks some. Found here are 55,000 to 65,000 clones, about 81% of them singletons; the top ten hold roughly 29%. The sequencing input was peripheral blood. These receptors were obtained from a man aged 55 to 70 with COVID-19, enrolled during active disease.

This clone appeared a few times. CDR3 nucleotide sequence: TGTGCCAGTAGTCCACTAGCGGGGGAGGGGGATACGCAGTATTTT. It specifies CASSPLAGEGDTQYF. The J gene is TRBJ2-3, the V gene TRBV19; 11 bases align to TRBD2. V was clipped by 5 bases and J by 6 bases; unmatched bases: 7. Germline CDR1 is LNHDA and CDR2 is SQIVND (reference sequence). The CDR3 length is 15 residues.

This clone was seen a few times. The chain couples TRBV6-1 to TRBJ2-3; TRBD2 agrees at 10 bases. Germline CDR1 is MNHNS and CDR2 is SASEGT. Trimming at V came to 4 bases and at J to 0 bases, leaving 4 bases not matched to a gene. CDR3 size: 16 residues. CDR3 sequence (DNA): TGTGCCAGCAGTGCCCAACTAGCGGGGAGCACAGATACGCAGTATTTT. Translated, it gives CASSAQLAGSTDTQYF.

This clone was seen a single time. The V call is TRBV11-3, the J call TRBJ2-3, with 8 bases matching TRBD1. The V gene's germline CDR1 is SGHNT and CDR2 YENEEA. The V gene end was trimmed by 4 bases and the J gene end by 3 bases; junction bases not matched to a gene: 12. This CDR3 is 17 amino acids long. CDR3 nucleotide sequence: TGTGCCAGCAGCTACGGGGACAGGATAATAAGAACAGATACGCAGTATTTT. It is translated as CASSYGDRIIRTDTQYF.

The gene calls are TRBV5-6 and TRBJ1-2, with 9 bases fitting TRBD1. Per the germline V gene, CDR1 is SGHDT and CDR2 is YYEEEE. CDR3 length: 16 amino acids. The V gene end was trimmed by 0 bases and the J gene end by 2 bases; junction bases not matched to a gene: 5. CDR3 loop: CASSLDLGQGNYGYTF. The CDR3 nucleotides read TGTGCCAGCAGCTTGGATCTTGGACAGGGGAACTATGGCTACACCTTC.

This clone was observed a few times. The genes are TRBV9 and TRBJ2-2, with 8 bases that match TRBD1. The CDR3 loop spans 15 amino acids. The V segment lost 3 bases and the J segment 5 bases; nucleotides outside the gene matches: 6. CDR1 and CDR2 from the germline V gene are SGDLS and YYNGEE. This CDR3 is CASSERQGRTGELFF. CDR3 coding DNA: TGTGCCAGCAGCGAGAGACAGGGGCGGACCGGGGAGCTGTTTTTT.

The rearrangement uses TRBV5-1 and TRBJ2-7, with a tentative D call TRBD1 (6 bases). The CDR3 runs 14 residues. The germline V gene encodes CDR1 SGHRS and CDR2 YFSETQ. The germline V and J ends were trimmed by 3 bases and 1 base, with 11 bases remaining between them. CDR3 region: CASSSQGASYEQYF. CDR3 nucleotide sequence: TGCGCCAGCAGCTCACAGGGAGCTTCCTACGAGCAGTACTTC.

This clone occurred a few times. The J gene is TRBJ2-2, the V gene TRBV19; 9 nucleotides agree with TRBD2. V trimming: 7 bases; J trimming: 5 bases; junction bases outside the gene matches: 8. Germline CDR1 and CDR2: LNHDA and SQIVND (reference sequence). The CDR3 totals 15 residues. CDR3 coding DNA: TGTGCCAGTAACCGAGCGGGAGGAAGGACCGGGGAGCTGTTTTTT. It specifies CASNRAGGRTGELFF.

V is TRBV25-1 and J is TRBJ1-1; possible D gene TRBD1, 5 bases. The CDR3 extends over 11 amino acids. V was pared by 5 bases and J by 8 bases, with 9 bases between. Germline values: CDR1 MGHDK, CDR2 SYGVNS. As DNA, the CDR3 is TGTGCCAGCAGTCTATACAGGGAAGCTTTCTTT. It codes for CASSLYREAFF.

This clone was detected once. The chain has TRBV11-1 and TRBJ2-2; 7 bases fit TRBD2. V lost 2 bases and J lost 6; bases outside the gene matches: 6. This CDR3 contains 15 residues. Germline V gene lookup returns CDR1 SGHAT and CDR2 FQDESV (reference sequence). DNA for the CDR3: TGTGCCAGCAGCTTACCGTCGGGAGGCCCCGGGGAGCTGTTTTTT. Its protein is CASSLPSGGPGELFF.

CDR3 protein: CASKRRGGTEAFF. CDR3 nucleotide sequence: TGTGCCAGCAAACGAAGGGGGGGCACTGAAGCTTTCTTT. This chain joins TRBV12-3 or TRBV12-4 and TRBJ1-1, with a tentative D call TRBD1 (6 bases). The CDR3 is 13 residues long. V was trimmed by 7 bases and J by 4 bases, leaving 13 bases between them.

The chain couples TRBV6-6 to TRBJ1-2, with 8 bases aligning to TRBD1. V gave up 6 bases and J gave up 4 bases; unmatched junction bases: 10. CDR3 length: 15 amino acids. Germline lookup yields CDR1 MNHNY and CDR2 SVGAGI (reference sequence). CDR3 nucleotide sequence: TGTGCCAGCAGGACCGGGACAGGTGAAATCTATGGCTACACCTTC. Protein: CASRTGTGEIYGYTF.

The chain recombines TRBV9 with TRBJ2-3; D is possibly TRBD1 (6 bases). V gave up 3 bases and J gave up 0 bases, with 14 bases separating them. The CDR3 covers 16 residues. Per germline, CDR1 SGDLS and CDR2 YYNGEE. CDR3 DNA sequence: TGTGCCAGCAGCGCGGACAGCGGAAGGAGCACAGATACGCAGTATTTT. Encoded protein: CASSADSGRSTDTQYF.

V and J are TRBV11-2 and TRBJ2-2, with 9 bases fitting TRBD2. Trimming cost V 5 bases and J 5 bases; bases outside gene matches: 6. From germline, CDR1 is SGHAT and CDR2 FQNNGV. This CDR3 is built from 15 residues. This CDR3 reads CASSPSTSGTGELFF. The CDR3 DNA sequence: TGTGCCAGCAGCCCCTCGACTAGCGGTACCGGGGAGCTGTTTTTT.

The chain employs TRBV11-2 and TRBJ1-2; D may be TRBD1 (5 bases). Per the germline V gene, CDR1 is SGHAT and CDR2 is FQNNGV. Trimming cost V 4 bases and J 8 bases, with 17 bases left between them. This CDR3 region has 14 residues. The CDR3 spells CASSSNAGSSGYTF. The CDR3 DNA reads as TGTGCCAGCAGCTCCAACGCAGGGTCTTCGGGCTACACCTTC.

V is TRBV27 and J is TRBJ1-1; 12 nucleotides line up with TRBD1. In germline, CDR1 is MNHEY, CDR2 SMNVEV (reference sequence). The CDR3 has 15 residues. Trimming cost V 5 bases and J 5 bases; bases outside gene matches: 6. The DNA for the CDR3 is TGTGCCAGCAGTAGGCGGGACAGGGGGCGAACTGAAGCTTTCTTT. Its translation is CASSRRDRGRTEAFF.

The V gene is TRBV27, the J gene TRBJ1-2; 7 nucleotides line up with TRBD1. The length of the CDR3 is 15 residues. Germline V lookup: CDR1 MNHEY, CDR2 SMNVEV (reference sequence). The V gene end was trimmed by 6 bases and the J gene end by 8 bases; junction bases not matched to a gene: 15. The CDR3 nucleotides read TGTGCCAGCAGGGAGAGGGGGCGATCCTCCACCGGCTACACCTTC. Its translation: CASRERGRSSTGYTF.